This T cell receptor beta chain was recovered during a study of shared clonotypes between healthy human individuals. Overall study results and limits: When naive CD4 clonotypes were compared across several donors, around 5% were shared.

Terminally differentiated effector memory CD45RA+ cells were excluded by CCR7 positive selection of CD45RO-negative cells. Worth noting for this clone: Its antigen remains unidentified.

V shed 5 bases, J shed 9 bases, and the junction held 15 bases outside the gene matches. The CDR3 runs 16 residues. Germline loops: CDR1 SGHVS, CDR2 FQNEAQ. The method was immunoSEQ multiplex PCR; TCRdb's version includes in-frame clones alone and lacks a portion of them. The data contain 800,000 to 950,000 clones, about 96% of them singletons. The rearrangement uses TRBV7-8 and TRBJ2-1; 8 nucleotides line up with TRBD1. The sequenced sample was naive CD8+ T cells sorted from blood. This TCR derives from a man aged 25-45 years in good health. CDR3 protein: CASSPGQADPWGEQFF. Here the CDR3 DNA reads TGTGCCAGCAGCCCGGGACAGGCCGATCCCTGGGGTGAGCAGTTCTTC.